A single T cell receptor (beta chain) is shown here with its context. Measured with immunoSEQ multiplex PCR; TCRdb has only the in-frame clones, and not every one. The sample holds about 160,000 clones, approximately 90% seen once. The entry originates in a study of blood T cell repertoires in COVID-19. Material: peripheral blood. The source is a man aged 25 to 40 with COVID-19, enrolled during active disease.

The CDR3 spells CASSEETRDEKLFF. The CDR3 DNA reads as TGTGCCAGCAGTGAAGAGACAAGAGATGAAAAACTGTTTTTT. The chain employs TRBV2 and TRBJ1-4; D remains unclear. The germline gives CDR1 SNHLY, CDR2 FYNNEI. V lost 1 base and J lost 6, with 9 bases in between. CDR3 length: 14 amino acids.